The sequence of this T cell receptor beta chain was determined in a study of T cell responses to AZD1222 COVID-19 vaccine. TCRdb keeps only in-frame clones here, not all; method: immunoSEQ multiplex PCR. Of about 110,000 clones listed, roughly 84% are singletons. Germline lookup yields CDR1 MRHNA and CDR2 SNTAGT. The CDR3 loop spans 13 amino acids. V was pared by 2 bases and J by 3 bases, with 4 bases between. The TCR originated in an adult in good health. Sequenced material: peripheral blood, taken on day 0 of AZD1222 vaccination. The gene calls are TRBV6-4 and TRBJ2-2; D is unclear. CDR3 in DNA: TGTGCCAGCAGTGACAGGGACACCGGGGAGCTGTTTTTT. Translating it yields CASSDRDTGELFF.